A single sample is the source of the 3 T cell receptor beta chains below, sequenced in a study of OX40 agonist ivuxolimab in advanced cancers. Assay used: immunoSEQ multiplex PCR; TCRdb lists only in-frame clones, some missing. Seen here are roughly 66,000 clones, 87% observed once, and the top ten hold 1.3%. Here the sequenced sample was CD4+ or CD8+ T cells sorted from blood, taken in a trial of the OX40 agonist ivuxolimab. These receptor sequences come from an adult with an advanced solid tumor such as melanoma, head and neck, liver or kidney cancer.

This chain links TRBV7-2 with TRBJ2-5; D tentatively reads TRBD1 or TRBD2 (5 bases each). From germline, CDR1 is SGHTA and CDR2 FQGNSA. The CDR3 consists of 15 residues. V lost 2 bases, J lost 3 bases, and 13 bases lay in between. The CDR3 loop reads CASSLMGRGEETQYF. The CDR3 DNA is TGTGCCAGCAGCTTAATGGGTAGGGGAGAAGAGACCCAGTACTTC.

This chain joins TRBV7-3 and TRBJ2-3; D uncertain. V gave up 4 bases and J gave up 1 base, with 3 bases separating them. Germline V gives CDR1 SGHTA, CDR2 FQGTGA. The CDR3 totals 12 residues. This chain's CDR3 is CASSSGTDTQYF. CDR3 sequence (DNA): TGTGCCAGCAGCTCCGGCACAGATACGCAGTATTTT.

The chain recombines TRBV29-1 with TRBJ2-3, with D maybe TRBD2 (7 bases). The germline CDR1 and CDR2 sequences are SQVTM and ANQGSEA. This CDR3 region has 13 residues. V dropped 4 bases and J dropped 3 bases, with 11 bases sitting between them. CDR3 sequence (DNA): TGCAGCGTTGTAGGGGGGGCGACAGATACGCAGTATTTT. This translates into CSVVGGATDTQYF.